This entry lists 32 T cell receptor beta chains sequenced from one sample in a study of blood T cell repertoires in COVID-19. Only in-frame clones appear in the TCRdb table, and some are missing; sequencing was by immunoSEQ multiplex PCR. The repertoire includes around 250,000 clones, 80% to 85% of them detected once, and 3.4% sits in the top ten. Sequencing was performed on PBMCs or T cells enriched from blood (not recorded which). These receptors originate from a man aged 45-65 years who had recovered from COVID-19.

J is TRBJ2-3 and V is TRBV7-2, with 9 nucleotides matching TRBD2. Trimming cost V 10 bases and J 2 bases; bases outside gene matches: 10. The V gene's germline CDR1 is SGHTA and CDR2 FQGNSA. The CDR3 runs 15 residues. CDR3 sequence reads: CATMRLAGITDTQYF. CDR3 bases: TGTGCCACCATGCGGCTAGCGGGGATCACAGATACGCAGTATTTT.

The V gene is TRBV7-9, the J gene TRBJ2-1, with D tentatively TRBD2 (6 bases). Germline V CDR1 and CDR2: SEHNR, FQNEAQ (reference sequence). Trimming removed 3 bases at V and 8 bases at J, with 14 bases between. The CDR3 runs 14 residues. This CDR3 reads CASSLGTLTYEQFF. Here the CDR3 DNA reads TGTGCCAGCAGCTTGGGGACTTTGACCTATGAGCAGTTCTTC.

The chain employs TRBV6-5 and TRBJ1-1; D gene ambiguous. The CDR3 has 16 residues. Germline V gene lookup returns CDR1 MNHEY and CDR2 SVGAGI. V gave up 0 bases and J gave up 5 bases, with 16 bases separating them. The CDR3 region is CASSYSSTGVRTEAFF. As DNA, the CDR3 is TGTGCCAGCAGTTACTCGAGTACGGGAGTGAGAACTGAAGCTTTCTTT.

This chain links TRBV2 with TRBJ1-2, with a weak D call TRBD1 (5 bases). Germline V CDR1 and CDR2: SNHLY, FYNNEI. The CDR3 spans 14 residues. The germline V and J ends were trimmed by 4 bases and 4 bases, with 13 bases remaining between them. The CDR3 sequence is CASSGSGLIYGYTF. Here the CDR3 DNA reads TGTGCCAGCAGTGGATCGGGACTGATCTATGGCTACACCTTC.

This chain connects TRBV12-5 to TRBJ2-1; 9 bases line up with TRBD2. The germline CDR1 and CDR2 sequences are LGHNT and FRNRAP. The V and J ends lost 0 bases and 7 bases, in that order; junction bases with no gene match: 10. The CDR3 loop spans 17 amino acids. CDR3 residues: CASGLVFFSGSVNEQFF. CDR3 nucleotides: TGTGCTAGTGGTTTGGTGTTCTTTAGCGGGAGTGTGAATGAGCAGTTCTTC.

CDR3 in DNA: TGTGCCAGCTCATCGGACAGCTCCTACAATGAGCAGTTCTTC. Encoded protein: CASSSDSSYNEQFF. The chain uses TRBV18 and TRBJ2-1; D is perhaps TRBD1 (6 bases). The CDR3 loop spans 14 amino acids. The ends were cut back, 5 bases at V and 0 bases at J, with 8 bases in the middle. Germline V CDR1 and CDR2: KGHSH, LQKENI. Full variable domain (rest looked up from reference TRBV18 and TRBJ2-1): NAGVMQNPRHLVRRRGQEARLRCSPMKGHSHVYWYRQLPEEGLKFMVYLQKENIIDESGMPKERFSAEFPKEGPSILRIQQVVRGDSAAYFCASSSDSSYNEQFFGPGTRLTVL.

This clone appeared once. J is TRBJ2-3 and V is TRBV5-6; a weak D match, TRBD2 (5 bases). The CDR3 is 16 residues long. The V gene lost 4 bases and the J gene lost 6 bases, with 21 bases spanning the gap. Germline-derived CDR1 and CDR2 are SGHDT and YYEEEE. CDR3 DNA: TGTGCCAGCAGCCGGGTCGGCGCCGACGGGAAGGATACGCAGTATTTT. The encoded protein is CASSRVGADGKDTQYF.

The rearrangement links TRBV7-9 to TRBJ2-7, with 8 positions matching TRBD2. Germline V gene data show CDR1 as SEHNR and CDR2 as FQNEAQ (reference sequence). CDR3 length: 15 amino acids. After removal of 5 bases from V and 6 bases from J, the junction contained 12 bases not matched to a gene. For the CDR3, the DNA is TGTGCCAGCAGCCCCCACGGACTAGCTGGGGGCGAGCAGTACTTC. Translation: CASSPHGLAGGEQYF. Drawing the rest from reference TRBV7-9 and TRBJ2-7, the complete variable domain is DTGVSQNPRHKITKRGQNVTFRCDPISEHNRLYWYRQTLGQGPEFLTYFQNEAQLEKSRLLSDRFSAERPKGSFSTLEIQRTEQGDSAMYLCASSPHGLAGGEQYFGPGTRLTVT.

This clone was seen a few times. The rearrangement links TRBV3-1 (or the pseudogene TRBV3-2) to TRBJ1-5, with TRBD1 as a possible D gene (6 bases). V shed 5 bases and J shed 0 bases, with 17 bases lying between them. Germline CDR1 reads LGHDT; CDR2 reads YNNKEL (reference sequence). The CDR3 loop spans 17 amino acids. CDR3 in amino acids: CASSSRTATYSNQPQHF. The CDR3 bases are TGTGCCAGCAGCAGTCGGACAGCTACTTATAGCAATCAGCCCCAGCATTTT.

The V gene is TRBV6-4, the J gene TRBJ1-2, with D perhaps TRBD1 (5 bases). V dropped 6 bases and J dropped 1 base, with 18 bases sitting between them. The CDR3 spans 16 residues. Germline V lookup: CDR1 MRHNA, CDR2 SNTAGT. Here the CDR3 reads CASSETASTFNYGYTF. CDR3 nucleotide sequence: TGTGCCAGCAGCGAGACAGCGTCAACCTTTAACTATGGCTACACCTTC.

This clone came up a few times. The chain recombines TRBV7-9 with TRBJ2-7, with D tentatively TRBD1 (6 bases). CDR1 SEHNR and CDR2 FQNEAQ come from the germline V gene (reference sequence). The CDR3 loop spans 14 amino acids. With 4 bases removed from V and 3 bases from J, the gap between germline ends came to 13 bases. In DNA form, the CDR3 reads TGTGCCAGCAGCTCCCGGGACACTTTCTACGAGCAGTACTTC. It translates to CASSSRDTFYEQYF.

The V and J genes are TRBV12-3 or TRBV12-4 and TRBJ1-1; 7 bases match TRBD1. This CDR3 is 12 amino acids long. V trimming: 6 bases; J trimming: 10 bases; junction bases outside the gene matches: 8. CDR3 sequence: CASSTDRVVAFF. The DNA of the CDR3 is TGTGCCAGCAGCACTGACAGGGTCGTAGCTTTCTTT.

This sequence joins TRBV18 and TRBJ2-2; 8 bases fit TRBD1. The V gene end was trimmed by 3 bases and the J gene end by 6 bases; junction bases not matched to a gene: 6. The CDR3 sequence is 15 residues long. Germline CDR1 reads KGHSH; CDR2 reads LQKENI. This CDR3 reads CASSPGQVPPGELFF. The CDR3 DNA follows: TGTGCCAGCTCACCGGGACAGGTTCCCCCCGGGGAGCTGTTTTTT. The whole variable domain, remainder taken from reference TRBV18 and TRBJ2-2, is NAGVMQNPRHLVRRRGQEARLRCSPMKGHSHVYWYRQLPEEGLKFMVYLQKENIIDESGMPKERFSAEFPKEGPSILRIQQVVRGDSAAYFCASSPGQVPPGELFFGEGSRLTVL.

The V and J genes are TRBV6-1 and TRBJ1-1; D not certain. V gave up 2 bases and J gave up 1 base, with 8 bases separating them. CDR1 MNHNS and CDR2 SASEGT come from the germline V gene. There are 14 residues in the CDR3. CDR3 sequence reads: CASSERTWNTEAFF. CDR3 DNA: TGTGCCAGCAGTGAAAGGACTTGGAACACTGAAGCTTTCTTT.

The chain combines TRBV12-3 or TRBV12-4 with TRBJ2-1, with D unclear. This CDR3 comprises 11 residues. The V and J ends lost 4 bases and 9 bases respectively, with 7 bases between them. This CDR3 reads CASSSVFEQFF. The CDR3 DNA is TGTGCCAGCAGTTCGGTGTTTGAGCAGTTCTTC.

In its sample, this clone was seen once. The V gene is TRBV11-2, the J gene TRBJ1-3, with a tentative D call TRBD1 (5 bases). The germline V gene encodes CDR1 SGHAT and CDR2 FQNNGV. CDR3 length: 15 residues. V lost 1 base and J lost 4, with 11 bases in between. CDR3 coding DNA: TGTGCCAGCAGCTTAGGGCGCCGGGGGGGAAACACCATATATTTT. Translated: CASSLGRRGGNTIYF.

This chain uses TRBV6-5 with TRBJ2-1; 9 nucleotides match TRBD1. The CDR3 has 15 amino acids. The V and J ends lost 1 base and 8 bases, in that order; junction bases with no gene match: 6. The V gene's germline CDR1 is MNHEY and CDR2 SVGAGI. The CDR3 nucleotides read TGTGCCAGCAGTTACTTCGGGACAGGGCTTGATGAGCAGTTCTTC. Its translation is CASSYFGTGLDEQFF.

This clone was observed at least ten times. V usage is TRBV4-1 and J usage is TRBJ1-6; 7 bases fit TRBD1. CDR1 and CDR2 from the germline V gene are MGHRA and YSYEKL. This CDR3 contains 16 residues. Trimming took 4 bases from V and 1 from J; bases not matched to a gene: 4. CDR3 amino acids: CASSPQGDSYNSPLHF. In DNA form, the CDR3 reads TGCGCCAGCAGCCCTCAGGGGGATTCCTATAATTCACCCCTCCACTTT.

The V and J genes are TRBV10-3 and TRBJ2-3; weak D call: TRBD1 (6 bases). The length of the CDR3 is 13 residues. Germline V gene data show CDR1 as ENHRY and CDR2 as SYGVKD. The V end lost 6 bases, the J end lost 5 bases, and 12 bases lay between the germline ends. CDR3 DNA sequence: TGTGCCATCAGGACCTTAGGGGGAGATACGCAGTATTTT. The encoded protein is CAIRTLGGDTQYF.

This clone has just one count. The rearrangement joins TRBV10-3 to TRBJ2-2; TRBD2 aligns across 10 bases. V shed 2 bases, J shed 7 bases, and the junction held 7 bases outside the gene matches. CDR3 length equals 16 residues. The germline V gene encodes CDR1 ENHRY and CDR2 SYGVKD. In DNA, the CDR3 is TGTGCCATCAGTGAGATCTGGACTAGCGGTTTCGGGGAGCTGTTTTTT. As protein: CAISEIWTSGFGELFF.

The rearrangement joins TRBV24-1 to TRBJ2-1, with D perhaps matching TRBD2 (6 bases). The V end was cut by 4 bases, the J end by 3 bases, with 15 bases between. Germline V gene lookup returns CDR1 KGHDR and CDR2 SFDVKD. CDR3 length: 16 amino acids. The chain's CDR3 is CATSDRRGEHYNEQFF. The CDR3 DNA is TGTGCCACCAGTGACCGGCGGGGAGAACACTACAATGAGCAGTTCTTC.

The chain links TRBV30 to TRBJ2-1, with D maybe TRBD2 (6 bases). Trimming left V 2 bases short and J 10 bases short, with 9 bases between. CDR3 size: 11 residues. Germline CDR1 GTSNPN, CDR2 SVGIG (reference sequence). CDR3 DNA: TGTGCCTGGAGTATCGGGGGAGAGCAGTTCTTC. It encodes CAWSIGGEQFF.

The chain employs TRBV5-6 and TRBJ2-1, with TRBD2 matching 9 bases. V was pared by 7 bases and J by 7 bases, with 9 bases of the junction left unmatched. Germline V gene sequence: CDR1 SGHDT, CDR2 YYEEEE. CDR3 length: 14 amino acids. The CDR3 DNA reads TGTGCCAGCCGGTTGGCGGGGGGGCAGAATGAGCAGTTCTTC. The encoded protein is CASRLAGGQNEQFF.

The V and J genes are TRBV7-2 and TRBJ2-7; the match to TRBD2 covers 12 bases. Germline loops: CDR1 SGHTA, CDR2 FQGNSA. This CDR3 is 15 amino acids long. The ends lost 5 bases at V and 3 bases at J; junction bases unmatched: 5. The DNA for the CDR3 is TGTGCCAGCAGCCTAGGACTAGCGGGATTCTACGAGCAGTACTTC. This sequence encodes CASSLGLAGFYEQYF.

The chain is built from TRBV7-2 and TRBJ2-3; 7 bases map to TRBD2. The CDR3 is 14 amino acids. CDR1 and CDR2 from the germline V gene are SGHTA and FQGNSA. Germline trimming cut 2 bases from V and 6 bases from J; bases unmatched to any gene: 5. The CDR3 region is CASSLKIAGDTQYF. In nucleotides, the CDR3 is TGTGCCAGCAGCTTAAAGATAGCGGGTGATACGCAGTATTTT.

There are a few counts of this clone. CDR3 region: CASSHTGTGYEQYF. The CDR3 nucleotides read TGTGCCAGCAGCCACACCGGGACAGGTTACGAGCAGTACTTC. The chain combines TRBV3-1 (or the pseudogene TRBV3-2) with TRBJ2-7, with 8 bases lining up with TRBD1. The CDR3 is 14 residues long. Trimming removed 3 bases from V and 4 bases from J; junction bases left unmatched: 5. CDR1 is LGHDT and CDR2 is YNNKEL in the germline V gene (reference sequence).

This clone was counted ten times or more. V and J are TRBV12-5 and TRBJ2-3, with 7 bases identical to TRBD1. V shed 4 bases and J 0 bases; nucleotides not matched to a gene: 16. The CDR3 runs to 19 residues. Germline assignment: CDR1 LGHNT and CDR2 FRNRAP. The DNA for the CDR3 is TGTGCTAGTGGTTCCCCGGACAGGCGCTCGGCCTCCAGCACAGATACGCAGTATTTT. It is translated as CASGSPDRRSASSTDTQYF.

This rearrangement joins TRBV5-1 to TRBJ2-1; no definite D call. Trimming left V 6 bases short and J 4 bases short, with 14 bases between. Germline V gives CDR1 SGHRS, CDR2 YFSETQ. The CDR3 has 14 residues. The CDR3 DNA reads TGCGCCAGCAAGGTGCTAGACGAGTACAATGAGCAGTTCTTC. This gives the protein CASKVLDEYNEQFF.

The rearrangement uses TRBV14 and TRBJ2-1; D possibly corresponds to TRBD2 (6 bases). The CDR3 contains 17 residues. V lost 4 bases and J 5 bases, leaving 21 bases between the germline ends. Germline V gene sequence: CDR1 SGHDN, CDR2 FVKESK. CDR3 residues: CASSPSVGLAFHNEQFF. The DNA for the CDR3 is TGTGCCAGCAGCCCCTCAGTAGGGCTAGCGTTCCACAATGAGCAGTTCTTC.

The rearrangement joins TRBV28 to TRBJ2-7; TRBD1 agrees at 9 bases. Per the germline V gene, CDR1 is MDHEN and CDR2 is SYDVKM. Germline trimming cut 5 bases from V and 0 bases from J; bases unmatched to any gene: 5. This CDR3 is 15 amino acids long. The CDR3 loop is CASSTGQGISYEQYF. The CDR3 DNA reads as TGTGCCAGCAGTACCGGACAGGGGATCTCCTACGAGCAGTACTTC.

This chain joins TRBV19 and TRBJ1-6, with D uncertain. The germline gives CDR1 LNHDA, CDR2 SQIVND (reference sequence). V was pared by 6 bases and J by 9 bases, with 21 bases between. The CDR3 length is 16 residues. The chain's CDR3 is CASSSILGQRRSPLHF. The CDR3 DNA reads TGTGCCAGTAGCTCGATATTGGGCCAACGGCGTTCACCCCTCCACTTT.

This clone was counted a single time. The genes are TRBV28 and TRBJ2-4; 8 nucleotides agree with TRBD1. The CDR3 loop spans 14 amino acids. V lost 5 bases to trimming and J lost 7 bases; unmatched junction nucleotides: 7. From germline, CDR1 is MDHEN and CDR2 SYDVKM. CDR3 loop: CASSRQGNRNIQYF. For the CDR3, the DNA is TGTGCCAGCAGTAGACAGGGGAATCGGAACATTCAGTACTTC.